Sequencing of this TCR beta chain was carried out in a study of control samples from healthy donors and cancer patients. Method: immunoSEQ multiplex PCR; TCRdb's copy keeps in-frame clones and lacks some. This sample has about 98,000 clones, with around 80% found just once. The CDR3 runs to 17 residues. Germline CDR1 LNHDA, CDR2 SQIVND (reference sequence). A few counts support this clone. A read error may produce the germline difference seen at one junction end. Sequenced: blood. The TCR sequence derives from a man in his fifties or sixties in good health. The chain carries TRBV19 and TRBJ2-2, with TRBD2 matching over 15 bases. The CDR3 DNA reads as TGTGCCAGTAGTAAAGGACTAGCGGGAGGGGAACACCGGGGAGCTGTTTTT. Its translation is CASSKGLAGGEHRGAVF. The variable domain in full, with the rest retrieved from reference TRBV19 and TRBJ2-2, is DGGITQSPKYLFRKEGQNVTLSCEQNLNHDAMYWYRQDPGQGLRLIYYSQIVNDFQKGDIAEGYSVSREKKESFPLTVTSAQKNPTAFYLCASSKGLAGGEHRGAVFGEGSRLTVL.